What follows are 25 T cell receptor beta chains derived from one specimen sequenced in a study of CD8 T cells in Susac syndrome. Reverse transcription of 0.5 to 1 ug RNA was carried out with random hexamers. TCRdb processed the immunoSEQ multiplex PCR reads anew with MiXCR; each CDR3 protein has one entry. Among about 210,000 distinct CDR3 sequences listed, roughly 94% were seen once. The sample was CD4+ T cells from PBMCs. Receptors originate from a human donor in good health.

The rearrangement joins TRBV20-1 to TRBJ1-1; TRBD1 matches 8 bases. From germline, CDR1 is DFQATT and CDR2 SNEGSKA (reference sequence). CDR3 length: 15 amino acids. The V segment lost 0 bases and the J segment 1 base; nucleotides outside the gene matches: 4. The CDR3 sequence is CSARDPTGANTEAFF. The CDR3 coding sequence is TGCAGTGCTAGAGATCCGACAGGGGCGAACACTGAAGCTTTCTTT.

The chain has TRBV25-1 and TRBJ2-3, with 12 bases that match TRBD2. CDR3 length: 16 amino acids. Germline CDR1 MGHDK, CDR2 SYGVNS. Losses at the gene ends were 4 bases for V and 4 bases for J; bases not matched to a gene: 6. The CDR3 spells CASSVLAGGSADTQYF. For the CDR3, the DNA is TGTGCCAGCAGTGTACTAGCGGGAGGCTCTGCAGATACGCAGTATTTT.

CDR3 sequence: CASSFVGGTTNEKLFF. CDR3 DNA: TGCGCCAGCAGCTTTGTGGGGGGCACAACTAATGAAAAACTGTTTTTT. The rearrangement links TRBV5-1 to TRBJ1-4; D possibly corresponds to TRBD1 (6 bases). With 2 bases removed from V and 0 bases from J, the gap between germline ends came to 11 bases. CDR1 is SGHRS, CDR2 YFSETQ, per germline. CDR3 length: 16 amino acids. The entire variable domain, with the rest obtained from reference TRBV5-1 and TRBJ1-4, is as follows: KAGVTQTPRYLIKTRGQQVTLSCSPISGHRSVSWYQQTPGQGLQFLFEYFSETQRNKGNFPGRFSGRQFSNSRSEMNVSTLELGDSALYLCASSFVGGTTNEKLFFGSGTQLSVL.

This rearrangement joins TRBV20-1 to TRBJ2-1; D not resolved. V lost 2 bases and J lost 7, with 18 bases in between. This CDR3 comprises 15 residues. The V gene's germline CDR1 is DFQATT and CDR2 SNEGSKA (reference sequence). CDR3 region: CSARYPYAGVNEQFF. Here the CDR3 DNA reads TGCAGTGCTAGATATCCCTACGCCGGAGTAAATGAGCAGTTCTTC.

This sequence joins TRBV12-3 or TRBV12-4 and TRBJ1-5; D not resolved. The length of the CDR3 is 13 residues. V was clipped by 6 bases and J by 6 bases, with 12 bases between them. DNA for the CDR3: TGTGCCAGCAGCGCTCGGGCAGGTCAGCCCCAGCATTTT. It yields the protein CASSARAGQPQHF.

The chain is built from TRBV19 and TRBJ1-2; D unresolved. This CDR3 has 12 amino acids. CDR1 is LNHDA and CDR2 is SQIVND in the germline V gene (reference sequence). The V and J ends lost 2 bases and 7 bases respectively, with 8 bases between them. CDR3 nucleotide sequence: TGTGCCAGTAGTATAACGGCGGTTGGCTACACCTTC. Protein sequence: CASSITAVGYTF.

The chain joins TRBV12-3 or TRBV12-4 to TRBJ1-2, with D uncertain. The CDR3 totals 12 residues. V gave up 2 bases and J gave up 10 bases, with 11 bases separating them. DNA for the CDR3: TGTGCCAGCAGTTTACCTGGCAGGCACTACACCTTC. Protein product: CASSLPGRHYTF.

The chain joins TRBV15 to TRBJ1-1; D unresolved. The germline gives CDR1 LNHNV, CDR2 YYDKDF (reference sequence). The CDR3 has 13 amino acids. V dropped 0 bases and J dropped 2 bases, with 4 bases sitting between them. CDR3 nucleotide sequence: TGTGCCACCAGCAGAGATGGCAACACTGAAGCTTTCTTT. It codes for CATSRDGNTEAFF. The full variable domain, with the rest looked up from reference TRBV15 and TRBJ1-1, is DAMVIQNPRYQVTQFGKPVTLSCSQTLNHNVMYWYQQKSSQAPKLLFHYYDKDFNNEADTPDNFQSRRPNTSFCFLDIRSPGLGDTAMYLCATSRDGNTEAFFGQGTRLTVV.

This clonotype was recorded only once. The chain joins TRBV20-1 to TRBJ2-1; maybe TRBD2 (6 bases). V lost 0 bases and J 7 bases, leaving 16 bases between the germline ends. Per the germline V gene, CDR1 is DFQATT and CDR2 is SNEGSKA (reference sequence). The CDR3 totals 15 residues. CDR3 bases: TGCAGTGCTAGAGATCGGTTTCAGGGAGGTAATGAGCAGTTCTTC. Protein product: CSARDRFQGGNEQFF.

The rearrangement links TRBV2 to TRBJ2-7; 8 bases map to TRBD1. The V and J ends lost 0 bases and 6 bases, in that order; junction bases with no gene match: 4. The CDR3 has 14 amino acids. CDR1 is SNHLY, CDR2 FYNNEI, per germline. CDR3 sequence reads: CASSEALTGAEQYV. CDR3 coding DNA: TGTGCCAGCAGTGAAGCGCTGACAGGGGCCGAGCAGTACGTC.

The V and J genes are TRBV7-3 and TRBJ2-6, with TRBD2 matching over 8 bases. The CDR3 spans 17 residues. Unmatched junction bases numbered 9, after V lost 5 bases and J lost 3 bases. Germline assignment: CDR1 SGHTA and CDR2 FQGTGA. This CDR3 reads CASSPMQGLGGANVLTF. For the CDR3, the DNA is TGTGCCAGCAGCCCCATGCAGGGACTAGGTGGGGCCAACGTCCTGACTTTC.

The chain employs TRBV6-5 and TRBJ2-5, with D possibly matching TRBD2 (5 bases). The CDR3 totals 15 residues. Germline-derived CDR1 and CDR2 are MNHEY and SVGAGI. V was clipped by 4 bases and J by 1 base, with 13 bases between them. The CDR3 region has the DNA TGTGCCAGCAGTTTACTAGTGGCGGGCCAAGAGACCCAGTACTTC. It specifies CASSLLVAGQETQYF.

The chain carries TRBV20-1 and TRBJ1-2; 9 bases are shared with TRBD1. V lost 0 bases to trimming and J lost 2 bases; unmatched junction nucleotides: 7. The CDR3 has 16 residues. Germline V gene data show CDR1 as DFQATT and CDR2 as SNEGSKA (reference sequence). The CDR3 nucleotides are TGCAGTGCTAGAGATCCCCGGGACAGGGCAAACTATGGCTACACCTTC. As protein: CSARDPRDRANYGYTF.

The gene calls are TRBV20-1 and TRBJ2-3; a possible D gene is TRBD2 (5 bases). CDR3 length equals 15 residues. Trimming cost V 6 bases and J 2 bases, with 18 bases left between them. CDR1 is DFQATT and CDR2 is SNEGSKA in the germline V gene (reference sequence). CDR3 sequence: CSAGFGDNPTDTQYF. The CDR3 DNA follows: TGCAGTGCCGGGTTCGGGGATAACCCCACAGATACGCAGTATTTT.

This sequence joins TRBV6-5 and TRBJ2-5; D might be TRBD2 (6 bases). Looked up from germline, CDR1 is MNHEY and CDR2 is SVGAGI. CDR3 length: 20 residues. Trimming took off 2 bases at V and 1 base at J, with 26 bases between the two ends. The CDR3 DNA sequence: TGTGCCAGCAGTTACGGTGGCGGGAACCCCATTGGGCCGTCCCAAGAGACCCAGTACTTC. Translating gives CASSYGGGNPIGPSQETQYF.

The count of this clonotype is one. The chain recombines TRBV29-1 with TRBJ1-2; 9 bases agree with TRBD1. Germline V gene sequence: CDR1 SQVTM, CDR2 ANQGSEA. The CDR3 totals 12 residues. Here the CDR3 DNA reads TGCAGTGCGGGACAGGGAAGTCTCGGCTACACCTTC. Its protein is CSAGQGSLGYTF.

V is TRBV7-9 and J is TRBJ1-1; no reliable D call. CDR1 is SEHNR and CDR2 is FQNEAQ in the germline V gene (reference sequence). The CDR3 extends over 12 amino acids. Trimming removed 4 bases at V and 8 bases at J, with 11 bases between. The CDR3 coding sequence is TGTGCCAGCAGCTCCCGAATAAGAGAAGCTTTCTTT. It encodes CASSSRIREAFF.

V is TRBV25-1 and J is TRBJ2-2; D is uncertain. The germline CDR1 and CDR2 sequences are MGHDK and SYGVNS. V gave up 4 bases and J gave up 6 bases, with 6 bases separating them. The CDR3 has 12 residues. The CDR3 here is CASSGAAGELFF. The DNA for the CDR3 is TGTGCCAGCAGTGGGGCGGCCGGGGAGCTGTTTTTT.

The CDR3 sequence is CASSLVSYRDKTEAFF. As DNA, the CDR3 is TGCGCCAGCAGCCTGGTCTCCTACAGGGATAAAACTGAAGCTTTCTTT. The V gene is TRBV4-3, the J gene TRBJ1-1, with D maybe TRBD1 (6 bases). V gave up 4 bases and J gave up 5 bases, with 20 bases separating them. CDR3 length equals 16 residues. Per germline, CDR1 LGHNA and CDR2 YSLEER.

The chain links TRBV20-1 to TRBJ2-2, with D hard to call. Germline values: CDR1 DFQATT, CDR2 SNEGSKA (reference sequence). The V end lost 4 bases, the J end lost 4 bases, and 16 bases lay between the germline ends. The CDR3 runs 15 residues. In DNA form, the CDR3 reads TGCAGTGCTAACGACCTCAGGTTCCCCACCGGGGAGCTGTTTTTT. Translated: CSANDLRFPTGELFF.

The V call is TRBV6-5, the J call TRBJ2-3, with D perhaps TRBD1 (6 bases). Trimming took off 5 bases at V and 3 bases at J, with 12 bases between the two ends. This CDR3 contains 14 residues. Germline CDR1 MNHEY, CDR2 SVGAGI. This CDR3 is CASSRTDRTDTQYF. The CDR3 DNA is TGTGCCAGCAGTCGGACAGACCGAACAGATACGCAGTATTTT.

The chain carries TRBV20-1 and TRBJ2-1; maybe TRBD2 (5 bases). Germline CDR1 reads DFQATT; CDR2 reads SNEGSKA (reference sequence). Trimming cost V 4 bases and J 10 bases, with 14 bases left between them. The CDR3 is 12 residues long. The CDR3 protein is CSANPLASEQFF. The DNA for the CDR3 is TGCAGTGCTAACCCCCTAGCTAGCGAGCAGTTCTTC.

This clonotype was counted once. V and J are TRBV5-6 and TRBJ2-3, with 12 bases fitting TRBD2. V gave up 4 bases and J gave up 8 bases; unmatched junction bases: 5. The CDR3 totals 14 residues. Germline values: CDR1 SGHDT, CDR2 YYEEEE. This CDR3 reads CASSPLAGGRTQYF. In DNA, the CDR3 is TGTGCCAGCAGCCCACTAGCGGGGGGCCGTACGCAGTATTTT.

The chain joins TRBV3-1 to TRBJ2-7, with D uncertain. V was cut by 0 bases and J by 3 bases, with 12 bases left in between. The CDR3 length is 15 residues. Germline CDR1 is LGHDT and CDR2 is YNNKEL (reference sequence). CDR3 in DNA: TGTGCCAGCAGCCAAGATCCGATGGCCCTCTACGAGCAGTACGTC. Translation: CASSQDPMALYEQYV.

This chain connects TRBV13 to TRBJ1-1; D is unclear. Germline V gives CDR1 PRHDT, CDR2 FYEKMQ (reference sequence). This CDR3 has 14 amino acids. With 0 bases removed from V and 5 bases from J, the gap between germline ends came to 10 bases. The CDR3 nucleotides read TGTGCCAGCAGCTTAGGGGGCGTTGGAACTGAAGCTTTCTTT. Protein sequence: CASSLGGVGTEAFF. Together with reference TRBV13 and TRBJ1-1, the CDR3 gives the full variable domain: AAGVIQSPRHLIKEKRETATLKCYPIPRHDTVYWYQQGPGQDPQFLISFYEKMQSDKGSIPDRFSAQQFSDYHSELNMSSLELGDSALYFCASSLGGVGTEAFFGQGTRLTVV.